These 23 T cell receptor beta chains originate from one sample sequenced in a study of graft-versus-host responses after intestinal transplantation. From the graft tissue, intraepithelial and lamina propria lymphocytes were released through processing. Produced via immunoSEQ multiplex PCR; TCRdb's table is partial and in-frame only. The data contain about 9,600 clones, about four fifths of them singletons. Here the sequenced sample was ileum tissue, taken roughly 470 days after intestinal transplantation. These receptor sequences come from a human patient who received an intestinal transplant, so some T cells may come from the graft donor.

The CDR3 region is CASSLDRQDTQYF. CDR3 bases: TGTGCCAGCAGCTTAGATAGGCAAGACACGCAGTATTTT. The V and J genes are TRBV11-2 and TRBJ2-3; no firm D call. Germline V gene data show CDR1 as SGHAT and CDR2 as FQNNGV. The CDR3 has 13 amino acids. V lost 0 bases to trimming and J lost 9 bases, with 10 bases between them.

The chain couples TRBV11-2 to TRBJ2-1; D gene uncertain. Trimming removed 11 bases from V and 0 bases from J, with 20 bases in between. The V gene's germline CDR1 is SGHAT and CDR2 FQNNGV. CDR3 length: 16 amino acids. CDR3 sequence (DNA): TGTGCCCCGAGCCACGTTTTTAACTTCTCCTACAATGAGCAGTTCTTC. Translating it yields CAPSHVFNFSYNEQFF.

This sequence joins TRBV5-1 and TRBJ2-5; D unresolved. CDR1 is SGHRS and CDR2 is YFSETQ in the germline V gene. V gave up 4 bases and J gave up 1 base, with 11 bases separating them. The CDR3 sequence is 14 residues long. The DNA of the CDR3 is TGCGCCAGCAGCCTAGTGAGCGTCCAAGAGACCCAGTACTTC. It is translated as CASSLVSVQETQYF.

This chain joins TRBV7-9 and TRBJ1-1; the D gene is possibly TRBD1 (6 bases). Trimming left V 8 bases short and J 4 bases short, with 17 bases between. Germline CDR1 is SEHNR and CDR2 is FQNEAQ (reference sequence). The CDR3 is 14 amino acids. CDR3 nucleotide sequence: TGTGCCAGCGACTCGAACAGGGCGGGCACTGAAGCTTTCTTT. Residues: CASDSNRAGTEAFF.

V gene TRBV10-3 combines with J gene TRBJ1-1, with 11 bases that match TRBD1. Germline V CDR1 and CDR2: ENHRY, SYGVKD. This CDR3 has 18 amino acids. V was clipped by 0 bases and J by 0 bases; unmatched bases: 6. The CDR3 region is CAISESVGQGGMNTEAFF. In DNA form, the CDR3 reads TGTGCCATCAGTGAGTCTGTGGGACAGGGGGGGATGAACACTGAAGCTTTCTTT.

The chain employs TRBV4-1 and TRBJ2-1; 9 nucleotides line up with TRBD1. Germline CDR1 and CDR2: MGHRA and YSYEKL. The junction had 3 bases not matched to a gene; V was cut back by 3 bases and J by 3 bases. The CDR3 extends over 15 amino acids. CDR3 DNA: TGCGCCAGCAGCCAGAGGACAGGGGACTACAATGAGCAGTTCTTC. Translated, it gives CASSQRTGDYNEQFF.

A remark on this clone: An end of the junction does not agree with germline; a read error may underlie this. This rearrangement joins TRBV6-4 to TRBJ2-2, with 10 bases matching TRBD1. CDR1 and CDR2 (germline): MRHNA, SNTAGT. This CDR3 is built from 13 residues. CDR3 sequence reads: CASLRPGTGALFF. CDR3 nucleotide sequence: TGTGCCAGTTTAAGACCCGGGACAGGGGCGCTGTTTTTT.

The chain is built from TRBV7-3 and TRBJ2-1, with D possibly called TRBD1 or TRBD2 (5 bases each). Germline CDR1 SGHTA, CDR2 FQGTGA. Between the trimmed V and J ends, which lost 5 bases and 0 bases, there was a span of 26 bases. The CDR3 sequence is 20 residues long. DNA for the CDR3: TGTGCCAGCAGCCAACCCGGGACGAGATCCCCCTCAGGCTCCTACAATGAGCAGTTCTTC. Its protein is CASSQPGTRSPSGSYNEQFF. Full variable domain (remainder filled in from reference TRBV7-3 and TRBJ2-1): GAGVSQTPSNKVTEKGKYVELRCDPISGHTALYWYRQSLGQGPEFLIYFQGTGAADDSGLPNDRFFAVRPEGSVSTLKIQRTERGDSAVYLCASSQPGTRSPSGSYNEQFFGPGTRLTVL.

Only a few counts were recorded for this clone. The CDR3 region is CASSNQLRNTEAFF. Here the CDR3 DNA reads TGTGCCAGCAGCAACCAACTGAGGAACACTGAAGCTTTCTTT. The rearrangement joins TRBV5-4 to TRBJ1-1; D not certain. Trimming took 4 bases from V and 1 from J, leaving 11 bases between them. CDR1 SGHNT and CDR2 YYREEE come from the germline V gene (reference sequence). The CDR3 is made up of 14 amino acids.

The chain uses TRBV4-2 and TRBJ2-7, with D unresolved. The CDR3 runs 16 residues. Germline CDR1 and CDR2: LGHNA and YNFKEQ. The V gene lost 1 base and the J gene lost 3 bases, with 16 bases spanning the gap. CDR3 sequence (DNA): TGTGCCAGCAGCCAAGTAAAAACCATACCAGACTACGAGCAGTACTTC. It specifies CASSQVKTIPDYEQYF.

This rearrangement joins TRBV27 to TRBJ1-6; D ambiguous. Trimming removed 3 bases at V and 4 bases at J, with 7 bases between. This CDR3 contains 14 residues. Germline CDR1 is MNHEY and CDR2 is SMNVEV (reference sequence). Here the CDR3 reads CASSFQEYNSPLHF. The CDR3 nucleotides read TGTGCCAGCAGTTTTCAGGAGTATAATTCACCCCTCCACTTT.

This chain joins TRBV9 and TRBJ2-5; 7 bases fit TRBD2. The CDR3 totals 14 residues. The germline V gene has CDR1 SGDLS and CDR2 YYNGEE. After removal of 3 bases from V and 2 bases from J, the junction contained 4 bases not matched to a gene. CDR3 coding DNA: TGTGCCAGCAGCGCGACTAGCAATCAAGAGACCCAGTACTTC. It is translated as CASSATSNQETQYF.

The chain joins TRBV5-1 to TRBJ2-5, with 9 nucleotides matching TRBD2. Germline V CDR1 and CDR2: SGHRS, YFSETQ. V trimming: 0 bases; J trimming: 2 bases; junction bases outside the gene matches: 11. CDR3 length equals 18 residues. In DNA, the CDR3 is TGCGCCAGCAGCTTGGTTGGCGGGGGGGCCGGGTCACAAGAGACCCAGTACTTC. Translation: CASSLVGGGAGSQETQYF.

The chain is built from TRBV9 and TRBJ1-2, with D possibly being TRBD1 (5 bases). Germline V gives CDR1 SGDLS, CDR2 YYNGEE. V was cut by 0 bases and J by 4 bases, with 16 bases left in between. There are 16 residues in the CDR3. CDR3 coding DNA: TGTGCCAGCAGCGTAGCGGTTGTCGGGGGTCCCTATGGCTACACCTTC. Translating gives CASSVAVVGGPYGYTF.

This rearrangement joins TRBV14 to TRBJ2-7; TRBD1 agrees at 7 bases. CDR1 SGHDN and CDR2 FVKESK come from the germline V gene. The CDR3 is made up of 15 amino acids. Unmatched junction bases numbered 7, after V lost 0 bases and J lost 5 bases. This CDR3 is CASSQDDRVFDEQYF. The CDR3, as DNA: TGTGCCAGCAGCCAAGACGACAGGGTCTTCGACGAGCAGTACTTC.

The rearrangement uses TRBV7-2 and TRBJ2-1, with unresolved D. Trimming left V 1 base short and J 10 bases short, with 14 bases between. The CDR3 loop spans 14 amino acids. Germline CDR1 is SGHTA and CDR2 is FQGNSA. The CDR3 loop is CASSLDSLSPEQFF. Here the CDR3 DNA reads TGTGCCAGCAGCTTAGACTCACTCAGCCCCGAGCAGTTCTTC. The whole variable domain, remainder taken from reference TRBV7-2 and TRBJ2-1, is GAGVSQSPSNKVTEKGKDVELRCDPISGHTALYWYRQSLGQGLEFLIYFQGNSAPDKSGLPSDRFSAERTGGSVSTLTIQRTQQEDSAVYLCASSLDSLSPEQFFGPGTRLTVL.

This clone was seen more than once but under ten times. The rearrangement links TRBV5-6 to TRBJ1-1, with D perhaps matching TRBD1 (5 bases). The CDR3 totals 16 residues. CDR1 SGHDT and CDR2 YYEEEE come from the germline V gene. Trimming cost V 0 bases and J 6 bases, with 18 bases left between them. In DNA form, the CDR3 reads TGTGCCAGCAGCTTGGTCCGGGGCGACAAGAGGCCTGAAGCTTTCTTT. This gives the protein CASSLVRGDKRPEAFF.

This clone was seen only once. The genes are TRBV9 and TRBJ1-1; D might be TRBD1 (5 bases). Trimming removed 4 bases at V and 4 bases at J, with 17 bases between. Germline CDR1 reads SGDLS; CDR2 reads YYNGEE. CDR3 length: 15 residues. CDR3 protein: CASSPGGGIITEAFF. The CDR3 region has the DNA TGTGCCAGCAGCCCGGGGGGAGGGATAATCACTGAAGCTTTCTTT.

The rearrangement joins TRBV4-2 to TRBJ1-4, with TRBD1 identical over 11 bases. The V and J ends lost 0 bases and 8 bases, in that order; junction bases with no gene match: 5. The germline gives CDR1 LGHNA, CDR2 YNFKEQ. The CDR3 length is 16 residues. CDR3 amino acids: CASSQDMDRGHEKLFF. CDR3 DNA sequence: TGTGCCAGCAGCCAAGACATGGACAGGGGGCACGAAAAACTGTTTTTT.

This clone was counted a few times. Other DNA sequences from this sample encode an identical CDR3 as well. J is TRBJ2-2 and V is TRBV9, with TRBD2 matching 14 bases. V lost 2 bases, J lost 7 bases, and 7 bases stayed unmatched. The length of the CDR3 is 17 residues. Per germline, CDR1 SGDLS and CDR2 YYNGEE. CDR3 sequence (DNA): TGTGCCAGCAGCGTCTCGACTAGCGGGGGGGCCATCGGGGAGCTGTTTTTT. This translates into CASSVSTSGGAIGELFF. Combining the CDR3 with reference TRBV9 and TRBJ2-2 gives the whole variable domain DSGVTQTPKHLITATGQRVTLRCSPRSGDLSVYWYQQSLDQGLQFLIQYYNGEERAKGNILERFSAQQFPDLHSELNLSSLELGDSALYFCASSVSTSGGAIGELFFGEGSRLTVL.

The gene calls are TRBV19 and TRBJ1-5, with TRBD1 as a possible D gene (6 bases). The CDR3 is 20 amino acids. Trimming removed 4 bases from V and 6 bases from J, with 31 bases in between. Germline values: CDR1 LNHDA, CDR2 SQIVND (reference sequence). In nucleotides, the CDR3 is TGTGCCAGTAGTAAGGGACCCCGGGGCCCCATCAGGGCGGGGGCTCAGCCCCAGCATTTT. Its translation: CASSKGPRGPIRAGAQPQHF. The whole variable domain, remainder taken from reference TRBV19 and TRBJ1-5, is DGGITQSPKYLFRKEGQNVTLSCEQNLNHDAMYWYRQDPGQGLRLIYYSQIVNDFQKGDIAEGYSVSREKKESFPLTVTSAQKNPTAFYLCASSKGPRGPIRAGAQPQHFGDGTRLSIL.

The chain carries TRBV6-1 and TRBJ2-7; 7 bases fit TRBD2. V was pared by 2 bases and J by 0 bases, with 1 base of the junction left unmatched. Germline values: CDR1 MNHNS, CDR2 SASEGT. CDR3 length equals 14 residues. In DNA, the CDR3 is TGTGCCAGCAGTGAACCTAGCGGCTCCTACGAGCAGTACTTC. It is translated as CASSEPSGSYEQYF.

The CDR3 spells CASNRDSFTDTQYF. Here the CDR3 DNA reads TGTGCCTCTAACCGGGACAGCTTCACAGATACGCAGTATTTT. The chain links TRBV19 to TRBJ2-3, with TRBD1 matching over 7 bases. CDR3 size: 14 residues. Germline-derived CDR1 and CDR2 are LNHDA and SQIVND (reference sequence). Unmatched junction bases numbered 10, after V lost 11 bases and J lost 2 bases.